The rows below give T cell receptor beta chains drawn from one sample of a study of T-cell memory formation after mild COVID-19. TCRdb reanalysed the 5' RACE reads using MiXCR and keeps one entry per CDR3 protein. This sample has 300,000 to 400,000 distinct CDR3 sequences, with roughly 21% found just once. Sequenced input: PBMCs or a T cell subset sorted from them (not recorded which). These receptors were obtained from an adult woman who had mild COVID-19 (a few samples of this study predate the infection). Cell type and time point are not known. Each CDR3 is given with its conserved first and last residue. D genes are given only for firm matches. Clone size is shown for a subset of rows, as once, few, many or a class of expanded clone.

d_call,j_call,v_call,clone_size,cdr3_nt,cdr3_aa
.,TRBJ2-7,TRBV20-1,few,TGCAGTGCTATTCGGGGAGATAGGAGAGAGCAGTACTTC,CSAIRGDRREQYF
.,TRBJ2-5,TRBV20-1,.,TGCAGTGCTCACGCGGACAAAGAGACCCAGTACTTC,CSAHADKETQYF
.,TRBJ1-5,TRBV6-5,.,TGTGCCAGCAGTCTCGGACGGAGCAATCAGCCCCAGCATTTT,CASSLGRSNQPQHF
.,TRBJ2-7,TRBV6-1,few,TGTGCCAGCAGTAAGGGGAGCTCCTACGAGCAGTACTTC,CASSKGSSYEQYF
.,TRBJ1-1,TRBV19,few,TGTGCCAGTTTAGGGTATATGAACACTGAAGCTTTCTTT,CASLGYMNTEAFF
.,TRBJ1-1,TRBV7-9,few,TGTGCCAGCAGCTTAGCAGGATACGTCGGCACTGAAGCTTTCTTT,CASSLAGYVGTEAFF
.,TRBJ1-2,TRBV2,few,TGTGCCAGCACTGGGGAAACTAACTATGGCTACACCTTC,CASTGETNYGYTF
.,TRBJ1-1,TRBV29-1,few,TGCAGCGTCCCCGGGGGAGGGCGAGCTTTCTTT,CSVPGGGRAFF
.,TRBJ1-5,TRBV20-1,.,TGCAGTGCTAGATTGGCAGGTCTGGGCTATAGCAATCAGCCCCAGCATTTT,CSARLAGLGYSNQPQHF
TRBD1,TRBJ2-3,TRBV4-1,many,TGCGCCAGCGCTCGGACAGGGGGCTTGGGAGATACGCAGTATTTT,CASARTGGLGDTQYF
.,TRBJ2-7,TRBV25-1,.,TGTGCCAGCAGTGAGCTAAATCTTAACGAGCAGTACTTC,CASSELNLNEQYF
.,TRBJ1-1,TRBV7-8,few,TGTGCCAGCAGCTTATTTGGGCGTACTGAAGCTTTCTTT,CASSLFGRTEAFF
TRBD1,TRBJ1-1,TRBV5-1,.,TGCGCCAGCAGCTCCGACAGGGGTGTTGGGGACACTGAAGCTTTCTTT,CASSSDRGVGDTEAFF
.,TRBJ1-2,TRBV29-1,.,TGCAGCGTTGAAGGAGGGTGGGCTGACTATGGCTACACCTTC,CSVEGGWADYGYTF
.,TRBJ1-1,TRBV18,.,TGTGCCAGCTCACCGGACATCACTGAAGCTTTCTTT,CASSPDITEAFF
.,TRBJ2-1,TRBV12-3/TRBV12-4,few,TGTGCCAGCAGTTCGCGACAGCTCAATGAGCAGTTCTTC,CASSSRQLNEQFF
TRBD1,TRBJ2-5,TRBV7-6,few,TGTGCCAGCAGCTCCCGACAGGGTAGAGCTGAAGAGACCCAGTACTTC,CASSSRQGRAEETQYF
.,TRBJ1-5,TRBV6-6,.,TGTGCCAGCAGTTACCCGCCAGGGTCTCAGCCCCAGCATTTT,CASSYPPGSQPQHF